This T cell receptor (beta chain) was found in a study of blood T cell repertoires in COVID-19. Whole-study context: T cells, B-cell-depleted T cells, or PBMCs provided the cDNA or gDNA that served as material.

Measured with immunoSEQ multiplex PCR; TCRdb has only the in-frame clones, and not every one. Of fewer than 300,000 clones in the sample, about 91% were seen once. What was sequenced was peripheral blood. This clonotype originated in a person aged 18 to 30 with COVID-19, enrolled during active disease.

The CDR3 bases are TGTGCCAGCAGCTTAGAAGGGGGCGCGGGAGAGACCCAGTACTTC. Its protein product is CASSLEGGAGETQYF. This chain links TRBV7-9 with TRBJ2-5; 7 bases line up with TRBD1. CDR1 is SEHNR, CDR2 FQNEAQ, per germline (reference sequence). The CDR3 runs to 15 residues. Trimming at V came to 1 base and at J to 4 bases, leaving 6 bases not matched to a gene.